This is a list of T cell receptor beta chains from one sample in a study of control samples from healthy donors and cancer patients. Sequencing was performed with immunoSEQ multiplex PCR; in TCRdb, only in-frame clones are kept and a portion is missing. The data hold around 20,000 clones, with more than 80% observed a single time. The sequenced material came from PBMCs. The receptors here all came from a man aged 60 to 69 with head and neck cancer. Both conserved end residues are part of each CDR3. Fields, in order: V gene, clone size, J gene, D gene, CDR3 protein, CDR3 DNA. The D gene is left open where the match is weak. Not all rows give a size; the values are once, few, many and, for expanded clones, a class.

>TRBV5-1|NA|TRBJ2-5|TRBD2
CASSLTTSGQETQYF
TGCGCCAGCAGCTTGACGACTAGCGGTCAAGAGACCCAGTACTTC
>TRBV4-1|NA|TRBJ2-1|TRBD2
CASSQEKGGDEQFF
TGCGCCAGCAGCCAAGAGAAGGGAGGGGATGAGCAGTTCTTC
>TRBV5-1|NA|TRBJ2-1|TRBD2
CASSPGGLAGGYADEQFF
TGCGCCAGCAGCCCCGGGGGACTAGCGGGAGGGTATGCGGATGAGCAGTTCTTC
>TRBV9|NA|TRBJ2-1|NA
CASSVRTGPTPYNEQFF
TGTGCCAGCAGCGTTCGGACGGGGCCGACCCCCTACAATGAGCAGTTCTTC
>TRBV6-5|NA|TRBJ2-5|TRBD2
CASRSGTSWTQYF
TGTGCCAGCAGGTCCGGGACTAGCTGGACCCAGTACTTC
>TRBV5-1|once|TRBJ2-3|TRBD1
CASSFRDRGYTDTQYF
TGCGCCAGCAGCTTTCGGGACAGGGGATACACAGATACGCAGTATTTT
>TRBV5-1|once|TRBJ2-1|NA
CASSRAPPAGPNEQFF
TGCGCCAGCAGCAGGGCGCCCCCAGCGGGCCCCAATGAGCAGTTCTTC
>TRBV7-6|NA|TRBJ2-5|TRBD1
CASSFGTGEETQYF
TGTGCCAGCAGCTTTGGGACAGGGGAAGAGACCCAGTACTTC
>TRBV6-1|NA|TRBJ1-3|NA
CASSELGPSSGNTIYF
TGTGCCAGCAGTGAACTAGGACCGTCCTCTGGAAACACCATATATTTT
>TRBV30|few|TRBJ1-1|NA
CAWSPLAGAEAFF
TGTGCCTGGTCTCCCCTAGCAGGCGCTGAAGCTTTCTTT
>TRBV30|NA|TRBJ2-3|NA
CAWGGPSSTDTQYF
TGTGCCTGGGGGGGACCATCTAGCACAGATACGCAGTATTTT
>TRBV4-1|NA|TRBJ2-2|TRBD2
CASSQGGSGRRYTGELFF
TGCGCCAGCAGCCAAGGGGGTAGCGGGAGGCGGTACACCGGGGAGCTGTTTTTT
>TRBV7-8|NA|TRBJ1-6|NA
CASSLGTDGYNSPLHF
TGTGCCAGCAGCTTAGGGACTGATGGCTATAATTCACCCCTCCACTTT
>TRBV27|NA|TRBJ2-3|NA
CASSRNPISTDTQYF
TGTGCCAGCAGCCGAAACCCGATTAGCACAGATACGCAGTATTTT
>TRBV24-1|few|TRBJ2-2|TRBD2
CATSDRTSPHGELFF
TGTGCCACCAGTGATCGGACTAGTCCTCACGGGGAGCTGTTTTTT
>TRBV30|NA|TRBJ2-5|NA
CAWRNYHQETQYF
TGTGCCTGGAGGAACTACCACCAAGAGACCCAGTACTTC
>TRBV6-5|NA|TRBJ2-3|TRBD2
CASSLLAGAEDTQYF
TGTGCCAGCAGTCTTCTAGCGGGAGCAGAAGATACGCAGTATTTT
>TRBV5-4|once|TRBJ1-1|NA
CASSSRGEDTEAFF
TGTGCCAGCAGCTCCAGAGGGGAGGACACTGAAGCTTTCTTT
>TRBV6-6|NA|TRBJ2-5|NA
CASCLREGRETQYF
TGTGCCAGCTGCTTGCGGGAAGGAAGAGAGACCCAGTACTTC
>TRBV3-1/TRBV3-2|once|TRBJ1-2|TRBD1
CASSHNPTGGAGGYTF
TGTGCCAGCAGCCATAACCCGACAGGGGGCGCCGGTGGCTACACCTTC
>TRBV18|NA|TRBJ2-6|NA
CASSPEVDGANVLTF
TGTGCCAGCTCACCCGAAGTGGATGGGGCCAACGTCCTGACTTTC
>TRBV7-8|NA|TRBJ2-2|TRBD2
CASSQLGSGAGELFF
TGTGCCAGCAGCCAGCTGGGGAGCGGGGCCGGGGAGCTGTTTTTT
>TRBV24-1|NA|TRBJ2-1|TRBD1
CATSDSQGAAYNEQFF
TGTGCCACCAGTGATTCACAGGGGGCCGCCTACAATGAGCAGTTCTTC
>TRBV19|NA|TRBJ1-2|TRBD1
CASIPSPGGANYGYTF
TGTGCCAGTATCCCCTCCCCAGGGGGCGCGAACTATGGCTACACCTTC
>TRBV10-3|NA|TRBJ2-5|TRBD2
CAISESNWREEEETQYF
TGTGCCATCAGTGAGTCAAACTGGCGGGAGGAGGAGGAGACCCAGTACTTC
>TRBV7-9|NA|TRBJ2-5|TRBD1
CASSEAGGSETQYF
TGTGCCAGCTCTGAGGCAGGGGGCTCGGAGACCCAGTACTTC
>TRBV5-1|NA|TRBJ2-1|TRBD2
CASTRGREGNEQFF
TGCGCCAGTACCCGGGGGCGGGAGGGTAATGAGCAGTTCTTC
>TRBV5-6|NA|TRBJ1-6|NA
CASSSAMASYNSPLHF
TGTGCCAGCAGCTCGGCCATGGCATCCTACAATTCACCCCTCCACTTT
>TRBV3-1/TRBV3-2|NA|TRBJ1-2|NA
CASSQEEGPSYGYTF
TGTGCCAGCAGCCAAGAAGAGGGACCCTCCTATGGCTACACCTTC
>TRBV19|once|TRBJ2-6|NA
CASKGAAGANVLTF
TGTGCCAGTAAGGGAGCAGCCGGGGCCAACGTCCTGACTTTC
>TRBV27|NA|TRBJ2-2|NA
CASRPLSANTGELFF
TGTGCCAGCAGGCCGCTTTCCGCGAACACCGGGGAGCTGTTTTTT
>TRBV7-8|NA|TRBJ2-5|NA
CASSLTLQETQYF
TGTGCCAGCAGCTTGACCCTACAAGAGACCCAGTACTTC
>TRBV7-3|NA|TRBJ1-1|NA
CASSPSGTMNTEAFF
TGTGCCAGCAGCCCCTCCGGGACAATGAACACTGAAGCTTTCTTT
>TRBV7-9|once|TRBJ1-1|NA
CASSPLGAEAFF
TGTGCCAGCAGCCCTCTGGGGGCTGAAGCTTTCTTT
>TRBV7-9|NA|TRBJ2-2|NA
CASSLSGHTGELFF
TGTGCCAGCAGCTTAAGTGGCCACACCGGGGAGCTGTTTTTT
>TRBV5-6|NA|TRBJ2-3|NA
CASSREDTQYF
TGTGCCAGCAGCCGGGAGGATACGCAGTATTTT
>TRBV6-5|few|TRBJ2-3|TRBD2
CASSLTSGRNEQYF
TGTGCCAGCAGTCTTACTAGCGGGAGAAACGAGCAGTATTTT
>TRBV5-6|NA|TRBJ1-1|NA
CASSFEGAEAFF
TGTGCCAGCAGCTTTGAGGGGGCTGAAGCTTTCTTT
>TRBV18|NA|TRBJ1-1|NA
CASSPPGNTEAFF
TGTGCCAGCTCACCACCGGGGAACACTGAAGCTTTCTTT
>TRBV7-8|NA|TRBJ1-1|NA
CASSFDTEAFF
TGTGCCAGCAGCTTCGATACTGAAGCTTTCTTT
>TRBV2|NA|TRBJ1-1|NA
CASSSFNTEAFF
TGTGCCAGCAGCTCTTTCAACACTGAAGCTTTCTTT
>TRBV11-2|NA|TRBJ2-1|NA
CASSYSTTNEQFF
TGTGCCAGCAGCTACTCAACAACCAATGAGCAGTTCTTC
>TRBV3-1/TRBV3-2|NA|TRBJ2-2|NA
CASSYIGGTGELFF
TGTGCCAGCAGCTATATAGGTGGGACCGGGGAGCTGTTTTTT
>TRBV3-1/TRBV3-2|NA|TRBJ2-5|NA
CASSQLTGVETQYF
TGTGCCAGCAGCCAACTCACAGGTGTAGAGACCCAGTACTTC
>TRBV11-2|NA|TRBJ2-1|TRBD2
CASSLGSGRRVF
TGTGCCAGCAGCTTAGGTAGCGGGAGGAGGGTCTTC
>TRBV10-3|NA|TRBJ2-5|TRBD1
CAITHLRTGDQETQYF
TGTGCCATCACCCACTTGAGGACAGGAGACCAAGAGACCCAGTACTTC
>TRBV7-9|NA|TRBJ2-2|TRBD2
CASSDGTSGSGELFF
TGTGCCAGCAGCGACGGGACTAGCGGGTCGGGGGAGCTGTTTTTT
>TRBV15|NA|TRBJ1-5|TRBD1
CATSTYRGWDQPQHF
TGTGCCACCAGCACTTACAGGGGTTGGGATCAGCCCCAGCATTTT
>TRBV12-3/TRBV12-4|NA|TRBJ1-2|NA
CASSFMLEDGYTF
TGTGCCAGCAGTTTCATGTTGGAAGATGGCTACACCTTC
>TRBV11-3|once|TRBJ2-7|NA
CASSLRATTPYEQYF
TGTGCCAGCAGCTTACGGGCCACAACCCCCTACGAGCAGTACTTC
>TRBV7-2|once|TRBJ2-4|NA
CASSFGGAKNIQYF
TGTGCCAGCAGCTTTGGGGGAGCCAAAAACATTCAGTACTTC
>TRBV15|NA|TRBJ2-7|TRBD2
CATSRDEAGVEQYF
TGTGCCACCAGCAGAGATGAAGCGGGAGTAGAGCAGTACTTC
>TRBV2|NA|TRBJ1-1|NA
CASSVGGAHTEAFF
TGTGCCAGCAGTGTGGGGGGGGCTCACACTGAAGCTTTCTTT